These 12 T cell receptor beta chains came from one sample sequenced in a study of blood T cell repertoires in COVID-19. This table comes from immunoSEQ multiplex PCR, and its TCRdb copy is limited to in-frame clones, with some not included. The sample lists some 64,000 clones; 60% to 80% were seen once. Input material: peripheral blood. All receptors come from a man older than 75 with active or convalescent COVID-19.

The genes are TRBV6-6 and TRBJ1-5; 9 nucleotides line up with TRBD1. Germline V gives CDR1 MNHNY, CDR2 SVGAGI (reference sequence). The CDR3 consists of 15 residues. Trimming removed 6 bases from V and 2 bases from J; junction bases left unmatched: 5. The CDR3 nucleotides are TGTGCCAGCAGCTTTAGGACAGGGGGCAATCAGCCCCAGCATTTT. Residues: CASSFRTGGNQPQHF.

This clone was observed once. The V and J genes are TRBV11-3 and TRBJ1-1; D may be TRBD1 (5 bases). The CDR3 runs to 13 residues. Trimming took 5 bases from V and 2 from J, leaving 9 bases between them. The germline CDR1 and CDR2 sequences are SGHNT and YENEEA. This chain's CDR3 is CASSGQGNTEAFF. DNA of the CDR3: TGTGCCAGCAGCGGGCAGGGCAACACTGAAGCTTTCTTT.

V usage is TRBV11-2 and J usage is TRBJ1-3; TRBD1 matches 7 bases. After removal of 4 bases from V and 4 bases from J, the junction contained 13 bases not matched to a gene. The CDR3 consists of 17 residues. Germline CDR1 and CDR2: SGHAT and FQNNGV. CDR3 sequence reads: CASSSTITGVTGNTIYF. The CDR3, as DNA: TGTGCCAGCAGCTCAACTATAACAGGGGTAACGGGAAACACCATATATTTT.

The chain joins TRBV5-1 to TRBJ2-3, with D tentatively TRBD2 (6 bases). V lost 0 bases and J lost 6, with 14 bases in between. CDR1 and CDR2 (germline): SGHRS, YFSETQ. The CDR3 has 15 residues. The CDR3 region is CASSLAGVAGDTQYF. The CDR3 nucleotides are TGCGCCAGCAGCTTGGCTGGGGTCGCGGGGGATACGCAGTATTTT.

This chain links TRBV19 with TRBJ2-1; TRBD2 matches at 9 bases. The CDR3 totals 16 residues. The V segment lost 5 bases and the J segment 7 bases; nucleotides outside the gene matches: 12. Germline-derived CDR1 and CDR2 are LNHDA and SQIVND (reference sequence). The CDR3 loop is CASSYPSSGIVNEQFF. CDR3 bases: TGTGCCAGTAGTTACCCCTCTAGCGGGATAGTGAATGAGCAGTTCTTC.

J is TRBJ2-6 and V is TRBV10-3; D remains ambiguous. Trimming left V 2 bases short and J 0 bases short, with 5 bases between. Germline-derived CDR1 and CDR2 are ENHRY and SYGVKD. The CDR3 has 15 amino acids. The CDR3 DNA is TGTGCCATCAGTGAGGGTAGCTCTGGGGCCAACGTCCTGACTTTC. Protein sequence: CAISEGSSGANVLTF.

This chain connects TRBV19 to TRBJ2-7, with D possibly matching TRBD2 (6 bases). The germline CDR1 and CDR2 sequences are LNHDA and SQIVND (reference sequence). The CDR3 consists of 15 residues. Trimming removed 1 base from V and 4 bases from J, with 14 bases in between. The CDR3 loop is CASSIAGGRGYEQYF. For the CDR3, the DNA is TGTGCCAGTAGTATAGCCGGGGGAAGGGGTTACGAGCAGTACTTC.

Note on this clone: Mismatch with germline at one junction end may stem from a read error. The gene calls are TRBV10-3 and TRBJ1-2; perhaps TRBD1 as D (6 bases). The CDR3 is 16 residues long. Germline CDR1 is ENHRY and CDR2 is SYGVKD. The chain's CDR3 is CAISESGDRLTMATPF. The CDR3 DNA is TGTGCCATCAGTGAGTCGGGAGACAGGTTAACTATGGCTACACCTTTC.

As DNA, the CDR3 is TGTGCCAGCAGCCCACTTAGTTTCCCGGGACAGGGGGCGGGTGGCTACACCTTC. Its protein is CASSPLSFPGQGAGGYTF. The rearrangement links TRBV7-3 to TRBJ1-2; TRBD1 aligns across 12 bases. Germline loops: CDR1 SGHTA, CDR2 FQGTGA. V shed 5 bases, J shed 7 bases, and the junction held 17 bases outside the gene matches. The CDR3 covers 18 residues. Looking up the rest from reference TRBV7-3 and TRBJ1-2 gives the full variable domain: GAGVSQTPSNKVTEKGKYVELRCDPISGHTALYWYRQSLGQGPEFLIYFQGTGAADDSGLPNDRFFAVRPEGSVSTLKIQRTERGDSAVYLCASSPLSFPGQGAGGYTFGSGTRLTVV.

The chain employs TRBV5-5 and TRBJ2-1, with 8 nucleotides matching TRBD2. Germline V gene data show CDR1 as SGHKS and CDR2 as YYEKEE (reference sequence). The CDR3 runs 15 residues. V was clipped by 0 bases and J by 8 bases; unmatched bases: 7. Here the CDR3 DNA reads TGTGCCAGCAGCTTGGCGGGACTAGGATGGGATGAGCAGTTCTTC. It codes for CASSLAGLGWDEQFF.

CDR3 nucleotides: TGCGCCAGCAGCCCCATGGAAGGAGGCTCCTACGAGCAGTACTTC. Encoded protein: CASSPMEGGSYEQYF. The chain has TRBV4-3 and TRBJ2-7; D is perhaps TRBD2 (5 bases). The CDR3 sequence is 15 residues long. CDR1 and CDR2 (germline): LGHNA, YSLEER. With 4 bases removed from V and 0 bases from J, the gap between germline ends came to 13 bases.

This clone has just a few counts. The sample holds other DNA sequences that translate to the same CDR3. This chain joins TRBV5-4 and TRBJ1-2, with 9 bases aligning to TRBD1. The CDR3 spans 14 residues. CDR1 is SGHNT and CDR2 is YYREEE in the germline V gene (reference sequence). V shed 2 bases, J shed 3 bases, and the junction held 2 bases outside the gene matches. The CDR3 sequence is CASSLRTGDYGYTF. In nucleotides, the CDR3 is TGTGCCAGCAGCTTACGGACAGGGGACTATGGCTACACCTTC.